The table lists the clone carrying this T cell receptor (beta chain) with a few counts. Its antigen is unknown. This sample was included in a study of blood T cells in healthy people across ages. Through a sample-barcoded 5' primer and a J-beta primer mix, a second PCR was run for roughly 6 to 11 cycles. TCRdb redid the calling of the 5' RACE reads with MiXCR, one entry per CDR3 protein. The sample yields roughly 1.5 million distinct CDR3 sequences, roughly two fifths seen once. This CDR3 comprises 17 residues. Trimming cost V 0 bases and J 2 bases, with 17 bases left between them. Per germline, CDR1 LGHNA and CDR2 YSLEER. The study, taken as a whole, reports: Naive and antigen-experienced cells were not separated, limiting conclusive comparison.

The TCR originated in a woman in her late teens or twenties in good health. Sequencing was done on a sample of blood. This rearrangement joins TRBV4-3 to TRBJ2-7; D is possibly TRBD1 or TRBD2 (5 bases each). CDR3: CASSQDNGAVWPYEQYF. CDR3 nucleotides: TGCGCCAGCAGCCAAGATAACGGGGCGGTTTGGCCCTACGAGCAGTACTTC.